This T cell receptor (beta chain) was captured by sequencing in a study of shared clonotypes between healthy human individuals. Profiling relied on immunoSEQ multiplex PCR, and the TCRdb table lists in-frame clones only, not all of them. The data show over a million clones, around 78% seen once. The CDR3 length is 15 residues. Trimming pared 4 bases from V and 3 bases from J, leaving 12 bases between. CDR1 and CDR2 from the germline V gene are SGHTA and FQGNSA. This TCR was sampled from a man younger than 30 in good health. Some clones in this sample may be carry-over from other donors' samples. V gene TRBV7-2 combines with J gene TRBJ2-2, with D perhaps TRBD2 (6 bases). Input material: memory CD4+ T cells from PBMCs. Documented subset: CD45RA-negative fraction. The CDR3 nucleotides are TGTGCCAGCAGCTGGGCGGGAAGGGACACCGGGGAGCTGTTTTTT. It encodes CASSWAGRDTGELFF.